This is a list of T cell receptor beta chains from one sample in a study of cytotoxic CD8 clonotypes in ibrutinib-treated CLL. This table comes from immunoSEQ multiplex PCR, and its TCRdb copy is limited to in-frame clones, with some not included. Of 150,000 or so clones in the sample, about four fifths were seen once. The sequenced sample was PBMCs, obtained after 12 months of ibrutinib treatment. The receptors were sampled from a human donor with chronic lymphocytic leukemia. The CDR3 runs from the conserved cysteine through the conserved F or W. A D gene is named only where the DNA matches it firmly. Clone size is shown for a subset of rows, as once, few, many or a class of expanded clone.

abundance | j_gene | d_gene | v_gene | CDR3nt | CDR3aa
few | TRBJ1-2 | - | TRBV30 | TGTGCCTGGAGTGTTCTTCGGGGGGCGCACTATGGCTACACCTTC | CAWSVLRGAHYGYTF
- | TRBJ1-5 | - | TRBV6-5 | TGTGCCAGCAGTTACGGGGGGCCAGATCAGCCCCAGCATTTT | CASSYGGPDQPQHF
- | TRBJ2-2 | TRBD1 | TRBV4-2 | TGTGCCAGCAGCCAAGATTCGACAGGGACCGGGGAGCTGTTTTTT | CASSQDSTGTGELFF
- | TRBJ2-7 | - | TRBV4-2 | TGTGCCAGCAGCCAATTCGGGAGTGTCTCCTACGAGCAGTACTTC | CASSQFGSVSYEQYF
once | TRBJ2-1 | TRBD1 | TRBV18 | TGTGCCAGCTCACCGCAGGGGGCATTCTACAATGAGCAGTTCTTC | CASSPQGAFYNEQFF
few | TRBJ2-7 | - | TRBV25-1 | TGTGCCAGCAGCCCACTCGGGCTCACCTACGAGCAGTACTTC | CASSPLGLTYEQYF
- | TRBJ1-2 | TRBD1 | TRBV6-1 | TGTGCCAGCAGTGAGTCCATTGGCAGGGGGTCATCTAACTATGGCTACACCTTC | CASSESIGRGSSNYGYTF
once | TRBJ2-5 | - | TRBV2 | TGTGCCAGCACGGGAGAGGGGGAGACCCAGTACTTC | CASTGEGETQYF
- | TRBJ1-5 | - | TRBV6-1 | TGTGCCAGCAGTGATCTGGATCAGCCCCAGCATTTT | CASSDLDQPQHF
- | TRBJ2-7 | - | TRBV6-1 | TGTGCCAGCAGTGAAGCAATTAGCCGGGCGTCTCTCTACGAGCAGTACTTC | CASSEAISRASLYEQYF
- | TRBJ2-7 | TRBD2 | TRBV4-2 | TGTGCCAGCGGGAGGGGACTAGCGGGAGAATTCGGGCAGTACGAGCAGTACTTC | CASGRGLAGEFGQYEQYF
- | TRBJ2-1 | TRBD2 | TRBV5-4 | TGTGCCAGCAGCCGGGAGGCCAATGAGCAGTTCTTC | CASSREANEQFF
- | TRBJ2-1 | TRBD2 | TRBV11-2 | TGTGCCAGCAGCCCTCTCGGGGGACTAGCCACCTCTTACAATGAGCAGTTCTTC | CASSPLGGLATSYNEQFF
- | TRBJ2-5 | - | TRBV10-3 | TGTGCCATCAGTGATCGGGGGAACCAAGAGACCCAGTACTTC | CAISDRGNQETQYF
- | TRBJ1-1 | - | TRBV29-1 | TGCAGCGTTGAAGCCTCCTGGGTAGCTAGGAAAGCTTTCTTT | CSVEASWVARKAFF
once | TRBJ2-7 | - | TRBV4-2 | TGTGCCAGCAGCCAAGATCCGACAGAATACGGGCAGTACTTC | CASSQDPTEYGQYF
- | TRBJ2-3 | - | TRBV28 | TGTGCCAGCAGTTTTGGCAACACAGATACGCAGTATTTT | CASSFGNTDTQYF
- | TRBJ2-2 | - | TRBV27 | TGTGCCAGCAGTTTCGGCCGTATGGGGTACACCGGGGAGCTGTTTTTT | CASSFGRMGYTGELFF
once | TRBJ2-5 | - | TRBV28 | TGTGCCAGCAGTCCGTCAAGGGTTAGGGAGACCCAGTACTTC | CASSPSRVRETQYF
once | TRBJ1-5 | TRBD1 | TRBV5-4 | TGTGCCAGCAGCTTCATGGGACAGGTCAATCAGCCCCAGCATTTT | CASSFMGQVNQPQHF
- | TRBJ2-3 | TRBD2 | TRBV29-1 | TGCAGCGTTGTGATGTTAGCGGGAGCAGATACGCAGTATTTT | CSVVMLAGADTQYF
once | TRBJ2-3 | - | TRBV5-4 | TGTGCCAGCAGTACCCGGGTTGGGGGCACAGATACGCAGTATTTT | CASSTRVGGTDTQYF
- | TRBJ1-5 | - | TRBV5-6 | TGTGCCAGCAGCTTGACCGACAGACGAAATCAGCCCCAGCATTTT | CASSLTDRRNQPQHF
- | TRBJ2-4 | TRBD2 | TRBV7-2 | TGTGCCAGCAGCGTGACTAGCGGTCTAGCCAAAAACATTCAGTACTTC | CASSVTSGLAKNIQYF
- | TRBJ2-2 | - | TRBV7-7 | TGTGCCAGCAGGTCGAACACCGGGGAGCTGTTTTTT | CASRSNTGELFF
few | TRBJ2-1 | - | TRBV2 | TGTGCCAGCAGCTCGACGGGGAGAGCGCCTATCAATGAGCAGTTCTTC | CASSSTGRAPINEQFF
- | TRBJ1-1 | - | TRBV6-5 | TGTGCCAGCAGTTACATCGTCGGGGTTGAAGCTTTCTTT | CASSYIVGVEAFF
- | TRBJ2-2 | - | TRBV11-2 | TGTGCCAGCAGCTTCGGTCCTAACACCGGGGAGCTGTTTTTT | CASSFGPNTGELFF
- | TRBJ2-1 | - | TRBV28 | TGTGCCAGCAGTTTCCCCACTACCTTTCAGTTCTTC | CASSFPTTFQFF
- | TRBJ2-1 | TRBD2 | TRBV29-1 | TGCAGCGCCCCGAACTGGGCGCTGACTAGCGGGAATGAGCAGTTCTTC | CSAPNWALTSGNEQFF
once | TRBJ1-4 | - | TRBV28 | TGTGCCAGCAGTTCCCCATCCGGGACGGGGGAAAAACTGTTTTTT | CASSSPSGTGEKLFF